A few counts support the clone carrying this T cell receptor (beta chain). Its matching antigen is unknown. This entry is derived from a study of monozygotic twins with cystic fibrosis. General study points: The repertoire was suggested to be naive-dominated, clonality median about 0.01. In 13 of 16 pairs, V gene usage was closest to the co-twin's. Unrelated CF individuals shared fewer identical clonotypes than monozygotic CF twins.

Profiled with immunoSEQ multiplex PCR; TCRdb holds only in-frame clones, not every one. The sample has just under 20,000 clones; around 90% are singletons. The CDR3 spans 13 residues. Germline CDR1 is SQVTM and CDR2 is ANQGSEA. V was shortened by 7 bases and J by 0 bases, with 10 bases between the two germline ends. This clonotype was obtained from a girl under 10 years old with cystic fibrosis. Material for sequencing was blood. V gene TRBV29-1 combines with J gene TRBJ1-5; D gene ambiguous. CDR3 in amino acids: CSARTDSNQPQHF. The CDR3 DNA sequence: TGCAGCGCCCGGACCGATAGCAATCAGCCCCAGCATTTT.